This T cell receptor (beta chain) was found in a study of cytomegalovirus exposure and HLA in healthy donors (dated by TCRdb to the late 2010s). For the wider study: In an earlier analysis of fewer than 750 of the donors, approximately 300 Gb of sequence data and 90 million to 130 million unique TCR beta sequences from approximately 180 million T cells were reported. An early release covering more than 500 HLA-typed donors comprised 250 to 350 gigabases of sequencing data and approximately 80 million unique TCR sequences. Of the 398 genotyped donors, roughly 76% were placed in the genetic ancestry cluster associated with self-reported Caucasian donors. The study was designed to test whether signatures of past pathogen exposure could be identified by cataloging public T cell receptors. The T cell repertoires of 666 subjects were profiled by immunosequencing and related to cytomegalovirus serostatus. A separate validation cohort of approximately 130 different subjects was used in addition to the 666-subject first cohort. To predict cytomegalovirus infection status, the study combined high-throughput TCR immunosequencing, statistical association of individual TCRs with disease status, and machine learning. To study patterns of TCR occurrence, a later analysis re-analyzed previously published TCR beta repertoires from around 670 donors and added high-resolution HLA genotyping. Rather than drawing on any new phenotypic data, the later analysis identified candidate immune exposures from TCR beta sequences and the way those sequences occurred across donors. An earlier analysis of some 600 of the donors applied high-throughput TCR beta sequencing to assess whether each TCR beta V gene segment acted as functional or pseudogenic. Alongside the repertoire data, information on donor age, sex, ethnicity and CMV serostatus was compiled. Genome-wide SNP genotypes for about 60% of the roughly 700 donors were used in a later genetic analysis, which treated that subset as a discovery cohort. Every repertoire in the discovery cohort had been generated on one and the same sequencing platform. Class I and class II HLA loci were covered by the typing at four-digit resolution. The number of typed donors differed by locus: about 629-630 for A, B, C, DRB1 and DQB1; 500 to 550 for DQA1; around 580 for DPA1; and about 450 for DPB1. About 5 DR-DQ haplotypes were handled as single units for association and clustering, since linkage in the cohort was strong. Across around 400 genotyped donors of the cohort, an average of roughly 250,000 unique TCR beta nucleotide sequences per donor were sequenced, and about a sixth of those sequences were non-productive. General study outcomes and caveats: According to the authors, the approach could potentially be generalized to other disease states and immunological phenotypes. The sequencing pipeline was judged likely to have produced a cluster of highly shared sequence variants as a technical artifact. At a false discovery rate of 0.05, a later analysis linked around 15,000 TCR beta sequences to specific HLA alleles. In a later analysis, HLA-associated TCR beta chains showed more clonal expansion and lower generation probabilities than non-associated chains that were equally common. A later analysis found that TCR association rates varied across HLA loci, with DRB1 alleles showing the most associated TCRs and HLA-C alleles the fewest. Most CMV-associated TCR beta chains appeared to be HLA-restricted in a later analysis, and the HLA associations seemed to be driven largely by CMV exposure. Correlated functional status among segregating V segments might be attributable to linkage disequilibrium, but an unknown experimental factor could not be ruled out. When HLA alleles, especially DR and DQ, strongly co-occurred, TCR associations were difficult to assign to individual alleles. Because the 87-base-pair reads could not distinguish some IMGT-functional V segments, including TRBV6-2 and TRBV6-3, those segments were excluded. A later analysis reported that several top co-occurrence clusters appeared linked to parvovirus B19, influenza, CMV and Epstein-Barr virus. Most TCR sequences were seen in very few donors, while some public TCRs were found in many individuals. In an earlier analysis of about 540 of the donors, most TCR beta V segments were observed in productive rearrangements about 90% or about 30% of the time, broadly matching IMGT annotations. According to a later genetic analysis, donors in an Asian-associated ancestry cluster had fewer N-insertions in productive TCRs than the approximately 630-donor mean. Because counts were too low, seventeen rarely observed V segments, including chromosome 9 orphons, were left out of the earlier analysis of 587 of the donors. Immune exposure information for the cohort was limited to CMV serostatus. Presence/absence analyses assumed roughly uniform sequencing depth across donors, an assumption that may not hold. The classifier was reported to diagnose cytomegalovirus status with high specificity and sensitivity in both the original and validation cohorts. Because HLA typing was unavailable for some donors at each locus, only the typed subset was used in association tests. A further reported finding was that TCR beta sequences accurately predicted the HLA-A and HLA-B alleles for most subjects in the first cohort. In this cohort, only TCR beta chains were sequenced, and detectable features were limited by the absence of alpha or paired-chain data. A few of the identified cytomegalovirus-associated TCR beta chains were confirmed in vitro to be specific for cytomegalovirus antigens. In a later genetic analysis, a missense DCLRE1C variant was associated with V-gene and J-gene trimming of TCR beta chains, and the association was replicated in an independent cohort. The study listed around 160 TCR beta chains as associated with cytomegalovirus.

In total, over 600 healthy bone marrow donors made up the cohort. At the time of sampling, all cohort members were nominally healthy, though unrecorded immune exposures were likely present. Of the approximately 670 cohort members, roughly 300 had positive CMV serostatus and just over 350 had negative CMV serostatus, and CMV serostatus was not recorded for the donor. A peripheral blood sample was provided by each donor, and peripheral blood mononuclear cells were used for TCR beta sequencing. Genomic DNA was extracted from the blood cell samples with the Qiagen DNeasy Blood Extraction Kit. To note about this clone: Its antigen specificity is not known. The record has no base qualities; no much larger clone is one base away.

The library relied on the immunoSEQ multiplex PCR assay. The multiplex PCR relied on a mix of 60 forward primers for TCR Vbeta segments and 13 reverse primers for TCR Jbeta segments. A multiplex PCR assay on genomic DNA amplified the CDR3 region of rearranged TCR beta genes. The Illumina HiSeq System was used to sequence the amplified TCR beta libraries as 87-base-pair reads. On the authors' methods: Across the 600 to 700 repertoires, a later analysis counted around 80 million unique TCR beta chains, roughly 11 million of which were shared by at least two donors. To remove PCR and sequencing errors, raw reads were error-corrected and collapsed into unique sequences using a nearest-neighbor algorithm that merged closely related sequences. To assign V, D and J gene segments, CDR3 sequences were aligned to IMGT reference sequences. Each retained sequence needed at least a six-nucleotide match to both a V gene segment and a J gene segment. Rearrangements were classified as productive when the CDR3 lacked stop codons and remained in frame with V and J, and all other rearrangements were classified as non-productive. CDR3 was defined according to IMGT convention as the region running from the second conserved V-encoded cysteine to the conserved J-encoded phenylalanine. In an earlier analysis of 500 to 650 of the donors, sequences lacking an unambiguous match to a single V gene segment were excluded. An earlier analysis of several hundred of the donors classified V segments as functional when productive rearrangements were above 56.7% and as segregating when the standard deviation between donors was above 5%. A statistical classification framework was built to diagnose cytomegalovirus status from the catalog of TCR beta chain sequences. In a later analysis, TCR nucleotide sequences were compared against IMGT/GENE-DB human TR gene sequences so that V and J genes could be assigned. In a later analysis, CDR3 sequences and most-parsimonious VDJ recombination scenarios were assigned using the TCRdist pipeline. In a later analysis, every TCR beta chain was defined by the combination of its CDR3 amino acid sequence and its V-gene family, and reads without a unique V-gene family were dropped. To address suspected cross-contamination and a sequencing artifact, a later analysis removed 450 to 700 highly shared, low-generation-probability nucleotide sequences. A later analysis calculated a clonal expansion index for each public chain from normalized within-repertoire ranks of inferred template counts. Generation probabilities in a later analysis came from a VDJ recombination model fitted to out-of-frame rearrangements, and those results were checked against IGoR. A later analysis scored TCR-TCR, TCR-HLA and TCR-CMV co-occurrence with hypergeometric tests, applying a repertoire-size bias correction to TCR pairs. A later analysis estimated false discovery rates by permuting HLA or CMV assignments 20 times. In a later analysis, co-occurring TCRs were grouped with DBSCAN, and TCRdist sequence similarity was added when clustering was performed within HLA-allele-positive subsets. Co-occurrence clustering excluded repertoires with fewer than 30,000 or more than 120,000 public chains, plus five with anomalous nucleotide sharing. What TCRdb holds here is the immuneACCESS table cut down to in-frame rearrangements. Part of the clones is not present; checked against another copy, under half of the missing clones reflect an unresolved V gene, and the others are unexplained. The D gene and trimming were derived from the DNA, and the V and J assignments and clone size from that table. The sample has fewer than 25,000 clones on record, approximately 80% of them singletons. About 22% of the sample belongs to the ten largest clones.

Counted from cysteine to phenylalanine, this CDR3 has 14 amino acids. Only the CDR3 region is kept as DNA, spanning 42 bases read in frame from base 1. CDR1 and CDR2, per the germline V gene, are ENHRY and SYGVKD. Unmatched junction bases come to 3, with V trimmed by 4 bases and J by 0 bases. This sequence originates from a human donor in good health. The sample taken for sequencing was PBMCs. This sequence uses TRBV10-3 and TRBJ2-7; 7 bases in the middle match TRBD2. The DNA sequence follows: TGTGCCATCAGTGTCCTAGCGGCCTCCTACGAGCAGTACTTC. Translated, it reads CAISVLAASYEQYF.